One sample yielded the 19 T cell receptor beta chains listed below, sequenced in a study of Graves' ophthalmopathy and Graves' hyperthyroidism. Amplified TCR beta CDR3 regions were obtained using RNA transcripts as template. First-round RT-PCR employed HTBI primers, with a second-round multiplex PCR after it. TCRdb reanalysed the multiplex PCR reads using MiXCR and keeps one entry per CDR3 protein. The table lists some 250,000 distinct CDR3 sequences, 45% to 55% of them singletons. The sample consisted of peripheral blood. All receptors derive from an adult man with Graves' ophthalmopathy.

Remarks on this clonotype: The CDR3 ends on some other residue instead of the conserved phenylalanine or tryptophan, so this is likely a read error. The DNA is omitted, as the CDR3 cannot be located on it reliably, and the CDR3 follows TCRdb's listing. V usage is TRBV20-1 and J usage is TRBJ1-1. The CDR3 is 9 residues long, counting both termini. The germline gives CDR1 DFQATT, CDR2 SNEGSKA (reference sequence). The CDR3 sequence is CSARGLAGV.

This clonotype occurred a few times. The rearrangement joins TRBV12-3 or TRBV12-4 to TRBJ2-7, with TRBD2 identical over 11 bases. CDR3 length equals 14 residues. V trimming: 6 bases; J trimming: 3 bases; junction bases outside the gene matches: 4. The CDR3 DNA is TGTGCCAGCAGGATAGCGGGAGGGAACTACGAGCAGTACTTC. This encodes CASRIAGGNYEQYF.

The rearrangement uses TRBV9 and TRBJ1-1; D unresolved. V was clipped by 4 bases and J by 7 bases, with 17 bases between them. CDR1 is SGDLS and CDR2 is YYNGEE in the germline V gene. The CDR3 sequence is 14 residues long. The CDR3: CASSLAHQDHEAFF. CDR3 coding DNA: TGTGCCAGCAGCTTAGCACATCAAGACCATGAAGCTTTCTTT. The variable domain in full, completed from reference TRBV9 and TRBJ1-1, reads DSGVTQTPKHLITATGQRVTLRCSPRSGDLSVYWYQQSLDQGLQFLIQYYNGEERAKGNILERFSAQQFPDLHSELNLSSLELGDSALYFCASSLAHQDHEAFFGQGTRLTVV.

Regarding this clonotype: A read error is likely, as this CDR3 ends without the conserved phenylalanine or tryptophan. The rearrangement links TRBV12-3 or TRBV12-4 to TRBJ2-7; D unresolved. This CDR3 is built from 16 residues. V lost 7 bases to trimming and J lost 3 bases, with 22 bases between them. CDR3 sequence: CASTLSPGAEIYEQYL. The CDR3, as DNA: TGTGCCAGCACCTTATCCCCGGGCGCTGAGATCTACGAGCAGTACCTC.

The chain combines TRBV2 with TRBJ2-6, with a possible D match to TRBD1 (5 bases). CDR1 and CDR2 (germline): SNHLY, FYNNEI. V dropped 7 bases and J dropped 0 bases, with 13 bases sitting between them. The CDR3 is 16 residues long. The CDR3 sequence: CASTGHRISGANVLTF. DNA for the CDR3: TGTGCCAGCACAGGTCACAGGATCTCTGGGGCCAACGTCCTGACTTTC.

The chain uses TRBV12-3 or TRBV12-4 and TRBJ2-7; tentative D call: TRBD1 (5 bases). This CDR3 contains 14 residues. The V and J ends lost 4 bases and 4 bases respectively, with 14 bases between them. CDR3 amino acids: CASSSPQGDYEQYF. In DNA, the CDR3 is TGTGCCAGCAGTTCCCCGCAGGGCGATTACGAGCAGTACTTC.

The chain is built from TRBV7-2 and TRBJ1-3, with a possible D match to TRBD1 (5 bases). CDR3 size: 13 residues. Trimming took 5 bases from V and 4 from J, leaving 9 bases between them. CDR1 SGHTA and CDR2 FQGNSA come from the germline V gene. CDR3 sequence (DNA): TGTGCCAGCAGCAACCGACAGGGAAACACCATATATTTT. It translates to CASSNRQGNTIYF.

The chain carries TRBV7-2 and TRBJ2-7; D is unresolved. The CDR3 has 13 amino acids. CDR1 SGHTA and CDR2 FQGNSA come from the germline V gene. Trimming pared 3 bases from V and 2 bases from J, leaving 8 bases between. CDR3: CASSFLRAYEQYF. In nucleotides, the CDR3 is TGTGCCAGCAGCTTCCTTAGGGCCTACGAGCAGTACTTC.

The genes are TRBV5-1 and TRBJ1-1; D gene uncertain. Germline V lookup: CDR1 SGHRS, CDR2 YFSETQ. V was pared by 0 bases and J by 1 base, with 10 bases between. This CDR3 spans 15 amino acids. The CDR3 sequence: CASSLGQIRNTEAFF. Written as DNA, the CDR3 is TGCGCCAGCAGCTTGGGTCAGATAAGGAACACTGAAGCTTTCTTT.

This clonotype was detected a few times. The chain has TRBV3-1 and TRBJ2-5; D not resolved. Trimming shortened V by 4 bases and J by 5 bases, and 8 bases separated the two germline ends. CDR1 LGHDT and CDR2 YNNKEL come from the germline V gene (reference sequence). This CDR3 comprises 12 residues. The CDR3 DNA reads as TGTGCCAGCAGCCCAGGTCGGGAGACCCAGTACTTC. Translating it yields CASSPGRETQYF.

This clonotype has just a few counts. The chain has TRBV10-3 and TRBJ2-2; no definite D call. This CDR3 region has 14 residues. Germline V gives CDR1 ENHRY, CDR2 SYGVKD. V dropped 5 bases and J dropped 4 bases, with 11 bases sitting between them. The CDR3 region has the DNA TGTGCCATCAGTCTGGTCGAGGCCACCGGGGAGCTGTTTTTT. As protein: CAISLVEATGELFF.

The chain couples TRBV10-3 to TRBJ2-5; 8 nucleotides line up with TRBD2. CDR1 ENHRY and CDR2 SYGVKD come from the germline V gene. The CDR3 consists of 18 residues. The V gene end was trimmed by 0 bases and the J gene end by 1 base; junction bases not matched to a gene: 10. The CDR3 DNA follows: TGTGCCATCAGTGAGTCGTGGGGACTAGTGGGAGTCCAAGAGACCCAGTACTTC. Its translation is CAISESWGLVGVQETQYF.

The V gene is TRBV5-6, the J gene TRBJ1-5; D gene ambiguous. The CDR3 extends over 15 amino acids. The V end was cut by 1 base, the J end by 1 base, with 9 bases between. CDR1 and CDR2 from the germline V gene are SGHDT and YYEEEE. CDR3 nucleotides: TGTGCCAGCAGCTTGATGGGAAAGAGCAATCAGCCCCAGCATTTT. It translates to CASSLMGKSNQPQHF.

The V gene is TRBV9, the J gene TRBJ1-1, with TRBD1 matching 8 bases. The CDR3 length is 14 residues. The J segment lost 6 bases and the V segment lost 0 bases, leaving 4 bases of the junction unmatched. Germline CDR1 SGDLS, CDR2 YYNGEE. CDR3 DNA: TGTGCCAGCAGCGTAGGTACAGGGGGTCCTGAAGCTTTCTTT. It is translated as CASSVGTGGPEAFF. Full variable domain (missing parts from reference TRBV9 and TRBJ1-1): DSGVTQTPKHLITATGQRVTLRCSPRSGDLSVYWYQQSLDQGLQFLIQYYNGEERAKGNILERFSAQQFPDLHSELNLSSLELGDSALYFCASSVGTGGPEAFFGQGTRLTVV.

The rearrangement links TRBV7-9 to TRBJ2-2; D may be TRBD1 or TRBD2 (5 bases each). The germline V gene has CDR1 SEHNR and CDR2 FQNEAQ (reference sequence). V gave up 8 bases and J gave up 6 bases, with 16 bases separating them. CDR3 size: 14 residues. The CDR3 sequence: CASPTGTQPGELFF. As DNA, the CDR3 is TGTGCCAGCCCCACCGGGACCCAACCCGGGGAGCTGTTTTTT.

The gene calls are TRBV7-8 and TRBJ1-1; no firm D call. Germline V gives CDR1 SGHVS, CDR2 FQNEAQ. CDR3 length equals 14 residues. Trimming took off 5 bases at V and 0 bases at J, with 10 bases between the two ends. The CDR3 spells CASSPNRMNTEAFF. The CDR3 coding sequence is TGTGCCAGCAGCCCCAACCGGATGAACACTGAAGCTTTCTTT. Variable domain in full (rest from reference TRBV7-8 and TRBJ1-1): GAGVSQSPRYKVAKRGQDVALRCDPISGHVSLFWYQQALGQGPEFLTYFQNEAQLDKSGLPSDRFFAERPEGSVSTLKIQRTQQEDSAVYLCASSPNRMNTEAFFGQGTRLTVV.

V usage is TRBV7-2 and J usage is TRBJ2-7; no reliable D call. Deletions cut 4 bases from V and 4 bases from J, with 11 bases between. There are 13 residues in the CDR3. From germline, CDR1 is SGHTA and CDR2 FQGNSA. The CDR3 spells CASSSRGFYEQYF. The CDR3 DNA is TGTGCCAGCAGCTCCCGTGGGTTTTACGAGCAGTACTTC.

The V call is TRBV12-3 or TRBV12-4, the J call TRBJ2-6; D gene ambiguous. The CDR3 is 14 amino acids. Trimming pared 4 bases from V and 1 base from J, leaving 5 bases between. Written as DNA, the CDR3 is TGTGCCAGCAGTTCGGTATCTGGGGCCAACGTCCTGACTTTC. Its translation is CASSSVSGANVLTF.

This clonotype was seen once. This chain joins TRBV29-1 and TRBJ1-1; weak D call: TRBD1 (6 bases). The CDR3 contains 13 residues. Trimming cost V 4 bases and J 1 base, with 10 bases left between them. CDR1 is SQVTM and CDR2 is ANQGSEA in the germline V gene. Here the CDR3 reads CSVATGQNTEAFF. The CDR3 DNA reads as TGCAGCGTTGCTACGGGACAGAACACTGAAGCTTTCTTT.